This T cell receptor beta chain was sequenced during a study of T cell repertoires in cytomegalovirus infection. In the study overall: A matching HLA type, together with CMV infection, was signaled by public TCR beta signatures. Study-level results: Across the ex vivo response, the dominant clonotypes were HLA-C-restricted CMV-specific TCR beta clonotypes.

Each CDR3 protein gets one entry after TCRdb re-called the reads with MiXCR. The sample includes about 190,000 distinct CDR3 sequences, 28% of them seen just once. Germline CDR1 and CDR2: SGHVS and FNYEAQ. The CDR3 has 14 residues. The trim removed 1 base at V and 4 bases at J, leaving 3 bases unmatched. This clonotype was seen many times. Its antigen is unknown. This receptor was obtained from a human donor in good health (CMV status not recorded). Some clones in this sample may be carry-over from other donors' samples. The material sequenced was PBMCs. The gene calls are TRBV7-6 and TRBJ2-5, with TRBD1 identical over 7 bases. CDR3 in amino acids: CASSLERGPETQYF. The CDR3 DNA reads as TGTGCCAGCAGCTTAGAAAGGGGGCCAGAGACCCAGTACTTC.